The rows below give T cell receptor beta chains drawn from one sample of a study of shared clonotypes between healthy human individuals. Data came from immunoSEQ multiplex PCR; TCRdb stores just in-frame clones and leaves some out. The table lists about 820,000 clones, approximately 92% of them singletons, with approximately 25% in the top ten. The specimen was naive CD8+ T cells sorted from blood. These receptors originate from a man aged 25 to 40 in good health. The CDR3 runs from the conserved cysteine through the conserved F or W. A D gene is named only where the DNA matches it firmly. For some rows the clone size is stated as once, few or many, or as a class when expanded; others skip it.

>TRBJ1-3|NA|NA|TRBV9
TGTGCCAGCAGCGTAGGGGGGTCAGCGAGCTCTGGAAACACCATATATTTT
CASSVGGSASSGNTIYF
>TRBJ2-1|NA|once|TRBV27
TGTGCCAGCGCCTCACGGGACTCCTGGGCGGAGGGAGAGCAGTTCTTC
CASASRDSWAEGEQFF
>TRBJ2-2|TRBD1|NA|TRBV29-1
TGCAGCGTTGAACTGGACAGGGGCGTAGTCTCGAACACCGGGGAGCTGTTTTTT
CSVELDRGVVSNTGELFF
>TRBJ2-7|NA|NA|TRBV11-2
TGTGCCAGCAGCACAGTTTTGGGCGGGGCCTACGAGCAGTACTTC
CASSTVLGGAYEQYF
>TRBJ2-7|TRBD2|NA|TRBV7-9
TGTGCCAGCAGCTTGGCGGGAGGATACGAGCAGTACTTC
CASSLAGGYEQYF
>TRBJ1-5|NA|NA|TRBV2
TGTGCCAGCGGTCAGCCCCAGCATTTT
CASGQPQHF
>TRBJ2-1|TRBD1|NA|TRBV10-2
TGCGCCAGCAGTCCTTACCGACAGGGCTGGGGCAATGAGCAGTTCTTC
CASSPYRQGWGNEQFF
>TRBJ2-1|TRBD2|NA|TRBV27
TGTGCCAGCAGTTCAGCGGGGGGCTACAATGAGCAGTTCTTC
CASSSAGGYNEQFF
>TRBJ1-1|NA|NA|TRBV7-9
TGTGCCAGCAGCTTAGCTCGGGCCCTGAACACTGAAGCTTTCTTT
CASSLARALNTEAFF
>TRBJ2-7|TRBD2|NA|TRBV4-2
TGTGCCAGCAGCCAAGAAGGTCTAGCGGGAGTATCCTACGAGCAGTACTTC
CASSQEGLAGVSYEQYF
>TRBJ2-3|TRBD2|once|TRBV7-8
TGTGCCAGCAGCTTAGCGTCTAGCGGGCCCCACACAGATACGCAGTATTTT
CASSLASSGPHTDTQYF
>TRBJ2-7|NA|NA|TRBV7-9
TGTGCCAGCAGCCCAACGCAGGGGCCGACCTACGAGCAGTACTTC
CASSPTQGPTYEQYF
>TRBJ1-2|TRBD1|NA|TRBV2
TGTGCCAGCACTACACGGACAGGGGCTAACACAGACTATGGCTACACCTTC
CASTTRTGANTDYGYTF
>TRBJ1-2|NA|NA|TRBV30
TGTGCCTGGAGTGGTGCGGGGAAGGGTTATGGCTACACCTTC
CAWSGAGKGYGYTF
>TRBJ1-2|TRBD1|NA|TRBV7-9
TGTGCCAGCAGCTTAACGACAGGGAGCTATGGCTACACCTTC
CASSLTTGSYGYTF
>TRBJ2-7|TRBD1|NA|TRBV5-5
TGTGCCAGCAGCCTAAGACAGGGTACCCACGAGCAGTACTTC
CASSLRQGTHEQYF
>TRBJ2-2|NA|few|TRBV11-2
TGTGCCAGCAGCAAGCCTACCGGGGAGCTGTTTTTT
CASSKPTGELFF
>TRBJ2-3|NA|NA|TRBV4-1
TGCGCCAGCAGCCAACTACAGGGCACAGATACGCAGTATTTT
CASSQLQGTDTQYF
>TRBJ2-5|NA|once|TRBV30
TGTGCCTGGAGTGTACTGGGGGGTAGGACCCAGTACTTC
CAWSVLGGRTQYF
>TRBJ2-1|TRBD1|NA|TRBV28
TGTGCCAGCAGTTTTATTCAGGGGGATGGTGAGCAGTTCTTC
CASSFIQGDGEQFF